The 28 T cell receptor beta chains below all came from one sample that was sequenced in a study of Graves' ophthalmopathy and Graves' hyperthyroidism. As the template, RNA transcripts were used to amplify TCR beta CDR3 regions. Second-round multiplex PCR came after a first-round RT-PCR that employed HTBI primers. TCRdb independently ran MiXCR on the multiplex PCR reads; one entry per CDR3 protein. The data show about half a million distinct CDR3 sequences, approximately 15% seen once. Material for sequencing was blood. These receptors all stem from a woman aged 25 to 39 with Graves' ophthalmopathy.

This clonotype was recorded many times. CDR3 bases: TGCAGTGCTATCCGGGAATCCTACGAGCAGTACTTC. Translating it yields CSAIRESYEQYF. The chain is built from TRBV20-1 and TRBJ2-7, with D possibly matching TRBD2 (5 bases). Germline CDR1 DFQATT, CDR2 SNEGSKA (reference sequence). CDR3 length: 12 residues. Trimming left V 4 bases short and J 1 base short, with 8 bases between.

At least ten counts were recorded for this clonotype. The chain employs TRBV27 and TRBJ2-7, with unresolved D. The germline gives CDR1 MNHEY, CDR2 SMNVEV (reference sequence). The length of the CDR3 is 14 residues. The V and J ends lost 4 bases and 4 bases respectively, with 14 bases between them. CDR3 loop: CASSSGSTLYEQYF. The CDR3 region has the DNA TGTGCCAGCAGTTCTGGGTCCACCCTTTACGAGCAGTACTTC.

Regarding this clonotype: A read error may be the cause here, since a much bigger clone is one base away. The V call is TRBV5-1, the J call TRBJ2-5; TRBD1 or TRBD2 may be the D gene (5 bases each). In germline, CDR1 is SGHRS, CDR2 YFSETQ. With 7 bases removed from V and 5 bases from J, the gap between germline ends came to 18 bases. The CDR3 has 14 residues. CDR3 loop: CASGWTGAEETQYF. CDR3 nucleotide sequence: TGCGCCAGCGGCTGGACCGGGGCGGAGGAGACCCAGTACTTC.

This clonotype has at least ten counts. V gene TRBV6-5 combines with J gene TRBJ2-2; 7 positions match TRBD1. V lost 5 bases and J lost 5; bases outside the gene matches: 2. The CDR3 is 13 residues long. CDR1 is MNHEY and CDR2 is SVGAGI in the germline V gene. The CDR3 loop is CASSRDRTGELFF. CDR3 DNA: TGTGCCAGCAGTAGGGACAGAACCGGGGAGCTGTTTTTT.

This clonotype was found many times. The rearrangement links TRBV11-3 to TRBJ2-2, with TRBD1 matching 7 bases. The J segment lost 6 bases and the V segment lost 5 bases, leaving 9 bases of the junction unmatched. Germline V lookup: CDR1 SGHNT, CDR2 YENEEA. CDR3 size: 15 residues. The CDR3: CASSPDRVLAGELFF. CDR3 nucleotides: TGTGCCAGCAGCCCCGACAGGGTTTTAGCCGGGGAGCTGTTTTTT.

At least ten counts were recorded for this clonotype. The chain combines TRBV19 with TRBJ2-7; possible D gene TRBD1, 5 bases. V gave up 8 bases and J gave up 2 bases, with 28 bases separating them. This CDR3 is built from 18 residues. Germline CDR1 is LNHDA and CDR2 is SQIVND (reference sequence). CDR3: CASQRRSIGHSAPYEQYF. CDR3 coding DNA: TGTGCCAGTCAGCGACGATCCATCGGACATTCGGCCCCCTACGAGCAGTACTTC.

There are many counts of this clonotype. CDR3 sequence reads: CASSLSSGGKTQYF. The CDR3 region has the DNA TGTGCCAGCAGCTTATCTAGCGGGGGGAAGACCCAGTACTTC. The gene calls are TRBV11-2 and TRBJ2-5, with TRBD2 matching over 11 bases. The CDR3 runs to 14 residues. J lost 6 bases, V lost 2 bases, and 2 bases had no gene match. The germline gives CDR1 SGHAT, CDR2 FQNNGV.

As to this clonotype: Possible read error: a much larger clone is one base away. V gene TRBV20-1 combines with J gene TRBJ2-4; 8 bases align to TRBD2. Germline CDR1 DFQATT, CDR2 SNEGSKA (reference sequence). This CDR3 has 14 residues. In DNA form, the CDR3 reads TGCAGTGCTAACCCTGCCATCGGGGGGGACATTCGGTACTTC. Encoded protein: CSANPAIGGDIRYF.

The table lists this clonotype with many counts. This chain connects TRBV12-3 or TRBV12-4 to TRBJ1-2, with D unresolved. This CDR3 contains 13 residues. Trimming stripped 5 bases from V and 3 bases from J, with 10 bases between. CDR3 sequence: CASSRTEDYGYTF. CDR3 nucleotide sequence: TGTGCCAGCAGTCGGACGGAGGACTATGGCTACACCTTC.

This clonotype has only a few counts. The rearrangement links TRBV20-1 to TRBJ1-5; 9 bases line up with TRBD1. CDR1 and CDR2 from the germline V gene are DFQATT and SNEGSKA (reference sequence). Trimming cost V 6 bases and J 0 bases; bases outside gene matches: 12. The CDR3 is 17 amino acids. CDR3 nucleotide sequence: TGCAGTGCCCCCGGGACAGGGATTTTTTATAGCAATCAGCCCCAGCATTTT. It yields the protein CSAPGTGIFYSNQPQHF.

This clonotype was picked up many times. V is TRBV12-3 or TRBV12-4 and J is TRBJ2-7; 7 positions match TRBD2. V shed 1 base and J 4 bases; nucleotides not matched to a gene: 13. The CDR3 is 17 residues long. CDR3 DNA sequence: TGTGCCAGCAGTTTAGGGGGGGGAGGGAGCCTTGTATACGAGCAGTACTTC. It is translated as CASSLGGGGSLVYEQYF.

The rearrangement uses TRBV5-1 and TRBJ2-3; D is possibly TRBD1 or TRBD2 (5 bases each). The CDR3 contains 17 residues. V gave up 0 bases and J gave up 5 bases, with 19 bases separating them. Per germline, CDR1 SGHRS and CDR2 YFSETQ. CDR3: CASSLESGTGHRDTQYF. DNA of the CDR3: TGCGCCAGCAGCTTGGAGTCGGGGACCGGACATAGAGATACGCAGTATTTT.

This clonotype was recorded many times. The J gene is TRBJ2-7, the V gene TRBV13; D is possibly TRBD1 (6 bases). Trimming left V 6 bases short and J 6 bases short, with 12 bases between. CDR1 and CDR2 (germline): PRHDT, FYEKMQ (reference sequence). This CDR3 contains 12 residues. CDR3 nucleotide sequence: TGTGCCAGCAGGGGTAGGGGGTTCGAGCAGTACTTC. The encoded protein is CASRGRGFEQYF.

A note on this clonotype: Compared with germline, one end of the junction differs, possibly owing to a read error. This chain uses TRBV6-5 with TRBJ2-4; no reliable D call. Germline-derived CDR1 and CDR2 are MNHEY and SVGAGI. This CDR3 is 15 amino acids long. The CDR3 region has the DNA TGTGCCATCAGTTTCTCGAAAAGCCCCAAAAACATTCAGTACTTC. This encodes CAISFSKSPKNIQYF.

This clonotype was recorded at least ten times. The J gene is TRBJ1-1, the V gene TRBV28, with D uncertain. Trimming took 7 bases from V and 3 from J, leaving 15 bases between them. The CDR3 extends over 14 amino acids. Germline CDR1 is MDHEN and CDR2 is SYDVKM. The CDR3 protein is CASTPMKLDTEAFF. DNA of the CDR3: TGTGCCAGCACCCCAATGAAGCTCGACACTGAAGCTTTCTTT.

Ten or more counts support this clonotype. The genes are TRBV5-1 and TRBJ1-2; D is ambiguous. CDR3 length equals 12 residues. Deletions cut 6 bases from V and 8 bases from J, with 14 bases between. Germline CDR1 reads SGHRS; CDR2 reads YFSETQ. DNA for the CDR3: TGCGCCAGCACCTCGGATGATGGCGGCTACACCTTC. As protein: CASTSDDGGYTF.

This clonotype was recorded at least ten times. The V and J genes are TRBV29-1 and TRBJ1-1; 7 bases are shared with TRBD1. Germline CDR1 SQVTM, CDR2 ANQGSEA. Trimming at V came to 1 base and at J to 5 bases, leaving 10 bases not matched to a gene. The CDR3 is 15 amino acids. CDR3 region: CSVEGVGQGGTEAFF. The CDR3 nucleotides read TGCAGCGTTGAAGGGGTCGGGCAGGGGGGTACTGAAGCTTTCTTT.

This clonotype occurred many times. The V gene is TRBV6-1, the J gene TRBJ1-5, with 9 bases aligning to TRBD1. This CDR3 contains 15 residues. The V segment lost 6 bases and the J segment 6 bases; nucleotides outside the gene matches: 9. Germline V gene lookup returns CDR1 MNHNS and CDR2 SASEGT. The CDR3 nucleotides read TGTGCCAGCAGACGCCGGGACAGGGAGGGTCAGCCCCAGCATTTT. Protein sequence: CASRRRDREGQPQHF.

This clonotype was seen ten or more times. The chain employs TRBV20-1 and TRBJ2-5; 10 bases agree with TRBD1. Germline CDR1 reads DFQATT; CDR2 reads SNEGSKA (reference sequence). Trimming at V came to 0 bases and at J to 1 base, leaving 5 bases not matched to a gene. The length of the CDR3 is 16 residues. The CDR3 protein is CSARDLGDRGQETQYF. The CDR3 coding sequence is TGCAGTGCTAGAGATCTTGGGGACAGGGGCCAAGAGACCCAGTACTTC.

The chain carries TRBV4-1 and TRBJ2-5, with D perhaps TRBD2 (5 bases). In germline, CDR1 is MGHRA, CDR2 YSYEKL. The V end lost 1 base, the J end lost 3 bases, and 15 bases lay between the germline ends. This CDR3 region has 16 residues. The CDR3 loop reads CASSQAPDRGKETQYF. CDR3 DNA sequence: TGCGCCAGCAGCCAAGCCCCGGACCGGGGAAAAGAGACCCAGTACTTC.

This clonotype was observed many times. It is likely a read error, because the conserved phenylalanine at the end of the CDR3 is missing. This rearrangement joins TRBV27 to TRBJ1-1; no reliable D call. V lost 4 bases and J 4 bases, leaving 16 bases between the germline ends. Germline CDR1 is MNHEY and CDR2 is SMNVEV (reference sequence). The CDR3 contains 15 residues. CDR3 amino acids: CASSSHGHRGTEAFS. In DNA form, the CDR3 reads TGTGCCAGCAGTTCCCACGGTCATAGAGGCACTGAAGCTTTCTCT.

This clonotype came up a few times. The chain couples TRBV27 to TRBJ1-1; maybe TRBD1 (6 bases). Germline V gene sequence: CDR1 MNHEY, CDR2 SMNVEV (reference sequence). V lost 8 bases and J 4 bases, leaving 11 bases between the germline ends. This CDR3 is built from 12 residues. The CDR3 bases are TGTGCCAGCGTAGGGGGGCTCACTGAAGCTTTCTTT. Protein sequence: CASVGGLTEAFF.

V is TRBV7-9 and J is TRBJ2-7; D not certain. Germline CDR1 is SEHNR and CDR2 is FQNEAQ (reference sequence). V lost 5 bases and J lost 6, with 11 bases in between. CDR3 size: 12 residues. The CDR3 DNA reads TGTGCCAGCAGCCCCAGGTTTGGCGAGCAGTACTTC. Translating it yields CASSPRFGEQYF.

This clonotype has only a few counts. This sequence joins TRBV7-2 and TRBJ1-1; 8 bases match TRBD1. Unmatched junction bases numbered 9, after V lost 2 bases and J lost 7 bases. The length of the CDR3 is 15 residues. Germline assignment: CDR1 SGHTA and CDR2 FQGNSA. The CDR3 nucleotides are TGTGCCAGCAGCTTACTCTCGACAGGGGATCGTGAAGCTTTCTTT. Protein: CASSLLSTGDREAFF.

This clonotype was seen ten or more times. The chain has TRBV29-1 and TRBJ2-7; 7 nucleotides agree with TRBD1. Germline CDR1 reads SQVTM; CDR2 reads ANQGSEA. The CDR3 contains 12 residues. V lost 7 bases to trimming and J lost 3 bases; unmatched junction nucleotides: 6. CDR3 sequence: CSAGTEHYEQYF. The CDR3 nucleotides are TGCAGCGCCGGGACAGAACACTACGAGCAGTACTTC.

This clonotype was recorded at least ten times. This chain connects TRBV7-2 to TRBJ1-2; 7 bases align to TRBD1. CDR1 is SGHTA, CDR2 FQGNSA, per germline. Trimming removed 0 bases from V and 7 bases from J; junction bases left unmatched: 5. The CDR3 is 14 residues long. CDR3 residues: CASSLAGGRLGYTF. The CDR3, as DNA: TGTGCCAGCAGCTTAGCAGGGGGCCGTCTTGGCTACACCTTC.

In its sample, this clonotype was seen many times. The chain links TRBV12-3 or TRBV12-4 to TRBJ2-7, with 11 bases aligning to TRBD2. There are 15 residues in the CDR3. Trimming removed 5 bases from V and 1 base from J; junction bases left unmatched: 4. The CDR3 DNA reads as TGTGCCAGCAGTCCTAGCGGGGGGCTTTCCTACGAGCAGTACTTC. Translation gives CASSPSGGLSYEQYF.

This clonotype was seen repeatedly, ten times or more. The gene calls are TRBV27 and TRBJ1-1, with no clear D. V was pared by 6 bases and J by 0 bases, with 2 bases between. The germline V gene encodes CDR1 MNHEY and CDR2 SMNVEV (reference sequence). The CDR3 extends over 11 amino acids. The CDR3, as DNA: TGTGCCAGCAGAGTGAACACTGAAGCTTTCTTT. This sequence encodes CASRVNTEAFF.